These T cell receptor beta chains were read from a single sample in a study of blood T cells in healthy people across ages. MiXCR, run by TCRdb on the 5' RACE reads, gives a single entry per CDR3 protein. The sample holds approximately 780,000 distinct CDR3 sequences, around 24% seen once. The sample was also reused in another study, on T cells of mothers and their children.

The sample taken for sequencing was blood. These receptors all come from a boy aged 5-17 years in good health. Each CDR3 is given with its conserved first and last residue. D genes are given only for firm matches. The size field is filled for only some rows; it gives once, few, many or a size class.

TRBD1	TRBV18	.	TRBJ1-2	CASSPGDRIYGYTF	TGTGCCAGCTCACCGGGGGACAGGATCTATGGCTACACCTTC
.	TRBV12-3/TRBV12-4	few	TRBJ1-1	CASSFFQTTEAFF	TGTGCCAGCAGTTTTTTCCAGACCACTGAAGCTTTCTTT
TRBD2	TRBV9	.	TRBJ2-3	CASSALAGGPIDTQYF	TGTGCCAGCAGCGCCTTAGCGGGGGGGCCTATAGATACGCAGTATTTT
.	TRBV20-1	.	TRBJ1-2	CSARLGGYGYTF	TGCAGTGCTAGACTCGGGGGCTATGGCTACACCTTC
TRBD2	TRBV6-1	.	TRBJ2-2	CASNRGLAGYTGELFF	TGTGCCAGCAACCGAGGACTAGCGGGGTATACCGGGGAGCTGTTTTTT
.	TRBV11-2	once	TRBJ2-5	CASSWLPTGGQETQYF	TGTGCCAGCAGCTGGCTACCCACAGGAGGTCAAGAGACCCAGTACTTC
TRBD1	TRBV19	few	TRBJ2-7	CASSFGQVYEQYF	TGTGCCAGTAGTTTCGGACAGGTCTACGAGCAGTACTTC
.	TRBV6-6	.	TRBJ2-2	CASSYPRVEGTGELFF	TGTGCCAGCAGTTACCCCAGGGTCGAGGGAACCGGGGAGCTGTTTTTT
.	TRBV28	.	TRBJ2-1	CASSYRDGDNEQFF	TGTGCCAGCAGTTACCGGGACGGAGACAATGAGCAGTTCTTC
TRBD2	TRBV10-3	few	TRBJ2-1	CAAGRREGNEQFF	TGTGCCGCCGGGAGGAGGGAGGGCAATGAGCAGTTCTTC
.	TRBV6-5	.	TRBJ1-1	CASSYGQGASEAFF	TGTGCCAGCAGTTACGGTCAGGGAGCGTCTGAAGCTTTCTTT
.	TRBV29-1	once	TRBJ2-7	CSVEGGDPYEQYF	TGCAGCGTTGAAGGGGGGGACCCCTACGAGCAGTACTTC
.	TRBV6-5	few	TRBJ2-2	CASSYSGQFAGELFF	TGTGCCAGCAGTTATTCGGGGCAGTTTGCCGGGGAGCTGTTTTTT
TRBD1	TRBV12-5	few	TRBJ1-6	CASGLVLDRGNSPLHF	TGTGCTAGTGGTTTGGTCCTGGACAGGGGTAATTCACCCCTCCACTTT
.	TRBV28	.	TRBJ1-1	CASFRLGTEAFF	TGTGCCAGCTTCCGTCTAGGGACTGAAGCTTTCTTT
TRBD2	TRBV5-1	.	TRBJ2-3	CASSSRLAGLTDTQYF	TGCGCCAGCAGCTCCCGACTAGCGGGGCTCACAGATACGCAGTATTTT
.	TRBV11-2	few	TRBJ2-4	CASSPPGQAKNIQYF	TGTGCCAGCAGCCCACCGGGACAAGCCAAAAACATTCAGTACTTC
.	TRBV4-3	few	TRBJ2-2	CASSRRLALANTGELFF	TGCGCCAGCAGCCGTAGACTGGCGCTCGCGAACACCGGGGAGCTGTTTTTT
.	TRBV7-9	.	TRBJ1-2	CASSTGENYGYTF	TGTGCCAGCAGCACGGGGGAAAACTATGGCTACACCTTC
.	TRBV12-3/TRBV12-4	.	TRBJ1-2	CASSSSRTNYGYTF	TGTGCCAGCAGTTCCTCCAGGACGAACTATGGCTACACCTTC
.	TRBV7-6	.	TRBJ2-3	CASSLGPTTDTQYF	TGTGCCAGCAGCTTAGGTCCCACGACAGATACGCAGTATTTT
.	TRBV20-1	.	TRBJ2-7	CSARDRQGPSYEQYF	TGCAGTGCTAGAGATAGGCAGGGGCCATCCTACGAGCAGTACTTC
.	TRBV11-2	few	TRBJ1-2	CASSLDSGRLDGYTF	TGTGCCAGCAGCTTAGATTCTGGGCGGCTCGATGGCTACACCTTC
.	TRBV5-1	few	TRBJ1-2	CASSMPSDSFANYGYTF	TGCGCCAGCAGCATGCCCTCGGACAGCTTCGCTAACTATGGCTACACCTTC
TRBD2	TRBV5-6	.	TRBJ2-1	CASRLSGGAGNEQFF	TGTGCCAGCAGACTGAGCGGGGGGGCAGGGAATGAGCAGTTCTTC
.	TRBV10-3	few	TRBJ2-3	CAISGGSSTDTQYF	TGTGCCATCAGCGGCGGATCTAGCACAGATACGCAGTATTTT
.	TRBV30	.	TRBJ2-1	CALGGAGEQFF	TGTGCCCTGGGGGGGGCTGGTGAGCAGTTCTTC
.	TRBV6-4	.	TRBJ2-1	CASSDVLANEQFF	TGTGCCAGCAGTGACGTGCTAGCCAATGAGCAGTTCTTC
.	TRBV5-6	.	TRBJ1-4	CASSQNPEKLFF	TGTGCCAGCAGCCAGAACCCGGAAAAACTGTTTTTT
.	TRBV20-1	.	TRBJ1-2	CSTNRAGGYTF	TGCAGTACGAACCGAGCGGGTGGCTACACCTTC
TRBD1	TRBV6-6	.	TRBJ2-3	CASSYRGTVGTDTQYF	TGTGCCAGCAGTTACAGAGGGACAGTGGGCACAGATACGCAGTATTTT
.	TRBV20-1	.	TRBJ2-1	CSARDPGGPFYNEQFF	TGCAGTGCTAGAGATCCCGGGGGCCCATTCTACAATGAGCAGTTCTTC
.	TRBV25-1	few	TRBJ2-5	CASSEYTGKQKYQETQYF	TGTGCCAGCAGTGAATATACCGGAAAGCAAAAGTACCAAGAGACCCAGTACTTC
TRBD1	TRBV29-1	.	TRBJ1-2	CSVDQGAGGYTF	TGCAGCGTTGACCAGGGGGCCGGTGGCTACACCTTC
TRBD1	TRBV28	.	TRBJ1-2	CASSLNRGFSYGYTF	TGTGCCAGCAGCTTGAACAGGGGGTTTAGCTATGGCTACACCTTC
.	TRBV9	.	TRBJ1-5	CASSHEGNQPQHF	TGTGCCAGCAGCCATGAGGGAAATCAGCCCCAGCATTTT
TRBD1	TRBV6-6	few	TRBJ1-1	CASRATGGGSTEAFF	TGTGCCAGCAGAGCTACAGGGGGCGGGAGCACTGAAGCTTTCTTT
.	TRBV6-5	few	TRBJ2-1	CASSYSPSLPGAF	TGTGCCAGCAGTTACTCCCCATCCCTCCCGGGAGCCTTC